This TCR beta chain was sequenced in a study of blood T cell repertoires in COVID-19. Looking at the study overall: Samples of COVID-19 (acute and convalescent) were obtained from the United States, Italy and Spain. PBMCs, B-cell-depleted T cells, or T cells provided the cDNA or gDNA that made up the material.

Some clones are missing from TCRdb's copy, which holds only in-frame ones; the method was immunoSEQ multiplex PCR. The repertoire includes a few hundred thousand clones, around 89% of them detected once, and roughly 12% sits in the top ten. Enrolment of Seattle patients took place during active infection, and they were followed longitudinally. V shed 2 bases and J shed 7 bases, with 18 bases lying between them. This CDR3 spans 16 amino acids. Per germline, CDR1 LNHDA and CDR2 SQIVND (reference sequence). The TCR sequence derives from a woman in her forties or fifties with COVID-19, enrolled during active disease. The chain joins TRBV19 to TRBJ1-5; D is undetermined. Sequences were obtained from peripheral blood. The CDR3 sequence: CASSIITAGATQPQHF. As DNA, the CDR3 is TGTGCCAGTAGTATAATTACAGCGGGTGCGACCCAGCCCCAGCATTTT.